The 13 T cell receptor beta chains given below trace back to one sample, sequenced in a study of human T cells and chemical hapten exposure (dated by TCRdb to 2020 to 2023). The protocol used for the library was RACE. The reads were generated on a NextSeq 500. Clones were called with MiXCR by TCRdb after fastp trimmed the public reads at Q25, and only in-frame beta chains were retained. Each record represents a unique CDR3 protein, reported with the most common genes and DNA among its rows. The sample table holds 300,000 to 400,000 distinct CDR3 sequences, of which around 6.9% were seen once. The ten largest clones represent 7% to 10% of the sample. What the time point label conveys for this sample: patch test 1, 2 weeks after DPC sensitization. Interpreted using the paper, the treatment or condition label stands for: therapeutic diphenylcyclopropenone sensitization with weekly scalp DPC. The sample here was whole blood, taken in connection with sensitization to the hapten diphenylcyclopropenone (DPC). The receptors come from a woman in her late teens or twenties with alopecia areata. Some clones in this sample may be carry-over from other donors' samples.

This clonotype was observed a handful of times. The rearrangement joins TRBV7-2 to TRBJ1-1; D remains ambiguous. Trimming pared 4 bases from V and 8 bases from J, leaving 14 bases between. The CDR3 spans 13 residues. CDR1 is SGHTA, CDR2 FQGNSA, per germline. CDR3 sequence: CASSSGGILEAFF. The DNA of the CDR3 is TGTGCCAGCAGCTCAGGCGGGATTTTGGAAGCTTTCTTT. Full variable domain (remainder filled in from reference TRBV7-2 and TRBJ1-1): GAGVSQSPSNKVTEKGKDVELRCDPISGHTALYWYRQSLGQGLEFLIYFQGNSAPDKSGLPSDRFSAERTGGSVSTLTIQRTQQEDSAVYLCASSSGGILEAFFGQGTRLTVV.

This clonotype has more than one count but fewer than ten. This sequence joins TRBV29-1 and TRBJ1-1; D unclear. The CDR3 is 12 residues long. Germline V gene lookup returns CDR1 SQVTM and CDR2 ANQGSEA. The germline V and J ends were trimmed by 3 bases and 7 bases, with 12 bases remaining between them. CDR3 nucleotide sequence: TGCAGCGTTGAGCGCGGGTGGGGTGAAGCTTTCTTT. Its protein is CSVERGWGEAFF.

Only a few counts were recorded for this clonotype. CDR3 sequence: CASSQDGHPAGNTIYF. The CDR3 nucleotides read TGCGCCAGCAGCCAAGATGGCCACCCCGCGGGAAACACCATATATTTT. The J gene is TRBJ1-3, the V gene TRBV4-1; D is unresolved. CDR1 is MGHRA and CDR2 is YSYEKL in the germline V gene. Trimming removed 0 bases at V and 4 bases at J, with 13 bases between. The CDR3 runs 16 residues.

The chain has TRBV18 and TRBJ1-1; D gene ambiguous. The CDR3 runs 13 residues. Trimming took off 3 bases at V and 3 bases at J, with 8 bases between the two ends. Germline CDR1 and CDR2: KGHSH and LQKENI. The CDR3 DNA reads as TGTGCCAGCTCACCTACAGAGCACACTGAAGCTTTCTTT. Protein: CASSPTEHTEAFF.

With respect to this clonotype: This is likely a read error, given that the CDR3 carries no conserved phenylalanine or tryptophan at its end. V usage is TRBV6-5 and J usage is TRBJ1-2; D remains ambiguous. From germline, CDR1 is MNHEY and CDR2 SVGAGI. Between the trimmed V and J ends, which lost 4 bases and 8 bases, there was a span of 14 bases. The CDR3 has 13 residues. The CDR3 coding sequence is TGTGCCAGCAGTTCCAGACATACCGGCGGCTACACCTTA. Translated: CASSSRHTGGYTL.

The chain couples TRBV28 to TRBJ1-2; no definite D call. Germline V gene lookup returns CDR1 MDHEN and CDR2 SYDVKM. The CDR3 sequence is 11 residues long. V lost 5 bases to trimming and J lost 7 bases, with 8 bases between them. CDR3 sequence reads: CASSTPSGYTF. CDR3 DNA: TGTGCCAGCAGTACCCCCAGTGGCTACACCTTC.

This clonotype occurred many times. The chain uses TRBV20-1 and TRBJ2-1; D is perhaps TRBD2 (6 bases). This CDR3 has 11 residues. From germline, CDR1 is DFQATT and CDR2 SNEGSKA (reference sequence). V dropped 0 bases and J dropped 9 bases, with 6 bases sitting between them. CDR3 nucleotides: TGCAGTGCTAGAGAGGGACTTGAGCAGTTCTTC. Translating it yields CSAREGLEQFF.

This clonotype has ten or more counts. The chain joins TRBV20-1 to TRBJ2-3; no clear D gene. Germline CDR1 and CDR2: DFQATT and SNEGSKA (reference sequence). This CDR3 contains 16 residues. The ends were cut back, 1 base at V and 2 bases at J, with 16 bases in the middle. The CDR3 bases are TGCAGTGCTAGAGGGTACCGACTCAGAAACACAGATACGCAGTATTTT. This sequence encodes CSARGYRLRNTDTQYF.

This clonotype has at least ten counts. The V gene is TRBV28, the J gene TRBJ2-1; 9 bases are a match to TRBD1. Germline V CDR1 and CDR2: MDHEN, SYDVKM. With 8 bases clipped from V and 2 bases from J, the junction kept 7 bases outside the gene matches. The length of the CDR3 is 15 residues. The CDR3 region has the DNA TGTGCCAGCTCTGGACAGGGGAAGGCCTACAATGAGCAGTTCTTC. Its translation: CASSGQGKAYNEQFF.

This clonotype was observed a handful of times. The chain combines TRBV11-2 with TRBJ1-4; 12 positions agree with TRBD1. J gave up 6 bases and V 0 bases, and 8 bases lay outside the gene matches. CDR3 length equals 18 residues. CDR1 and CDR2 (germline): SGHAT, FQNNGV. CDR3 in DNA: TGTGCCAGCAGCTTAGACGGGGACAGGGGGCTCGGGGATGAAAAACTGTTTTTT. As protein: CASSLDGDRGLGDEKLFF.

The gene calls are TRBV3-1 and TRBJ1-2, with TRBD1 matching 10 bases. Germline loops: CDR1 LGHDT, CDR2 YNNKEL (reference sequence). The junction had 17 bases not matched to a gene; V was cut back by 1 base and J by 3 bases. CDR3 length: 20 residues. Written as DNA, the CDR3 is TGTGCCAGCAGCCAAGTCCTTACCTCTGGCCCGGGACAGGGGCACTATGGCTACACCTTC. Its protein is CASSQVLTSGPGQGHYGYTF.

This clonotype was recorded a few times. The chain employs TRBV12-5 and TRBJ2-7, with 9 positions matching TRBD1. Germline trimming cut 6 bases from V and 5 bases from J; bases unmatched to any gene: 8. CDR1 and CDR2 from the germline V gene are LGHNT and FRNRAP. CDR3 length: 14 amino acids. The CDR3 DNA sequence: TGTGCTAGTGGACTAAGACAGGGGGTCCACGAGCAGTACTTC. Translating it yields CASGLRQGVHEQYF.

Comments on this clonotype: Being one base from a much bigger clone, this may be a read error. This sequence joins TRBV29-1 and TRBJ1-1; D call uncertain. V shed 7 bases and J shed 1 base, with 10 bases lying between them. CDR3 length equals 12 residues. The germline CDR1 and CDR2 sequences are SQVTM and ANQGSEA. The CDR3 sequence is CSGDTTNTEAFF. CDR3 coding DNA: TGCAGCGGTGATACAACGAACACTGAAGCTTTCTTT.